The 8 T cell receptor beta chains below were found in one sample sequenced in a study of early T cells in non-severe SARS-CoV-2 infection. Via MiXCR, TCRdb re-called the 5' RACE reads, giving one row per CDR3 protein. The sample gives approximately 75,000 distinct CDR3 sequences, roughly 15% of which show up once; approximately 3.8% is in the top ten. The sample here was whole blood, taken at baseline. The receptors shown here come from an adult who was a healthcare worker with PCR-confirmed SARS-CoV-2 infection or an uninfected control (not recorded which).

The chain links TRBV18 to TRBJ1-5; D is ambiguous. The germline V gene has CDR1 KGHSH and CDR2 LQKENI. The CDR3 covers 13 residues. Trimming cost V 8 bases and J 1 base, with 9 bases left between them. As DNA, the CDR3 is TGTGCCAGCCAGGACGGGAGCAATCAGCCCCAGCATTTT. This encodes CASQDGSNQPQHF.

This clonotype was counted a few times. The rearrangement links TRBV30 to TRBJ2-1, with D unclear. CDR1 is GTSNPN and CDR2 is SVGIG in the germline V gene (reference sequence). Deletions cut 5 bases from V and 10 bases from J, with 15 bases between. This CDR3 has 12 amino acids. CDR3 nucleotide sequence: TGTGCCTGGGCCTCAAAGAGGAGAGAGCAGTTCTTC. Translation: CAWASKRREQFF.

This clonotype was detected many times. The gene calls are TRBV7-3 and TRBJ2-1, with 13 bases fitting TRBD2. Germline CDR1 reads SGHTA; CDR2 reads FQGTGA. This CDR3 comprises 15 residues. V shed 3 bases, J shed 9 bases, and the junction held 5 bases outside the gene matches. Here the CDR3 DNA reads TGTGCCAGCAGCTTGACTAGCGGGAGGTTCGGTGAGCAGTTCTTC. Amino acids: CASSLTSGRFGEQFF. Combining the CDR3 with reference TRBV7-3 and TRBJ2-1 gives the whole variable domain GAGVSQTPSNKVTEKGKYVELRCDPISGHTALYWYRQSLGQGPEFLIYFQGTGAADDSGLPNDRFFAVRPEGSVSTLKIQRTERGDSAVYLCASSLTSGRFGEQFFGPGTRLTVL.

The rearrangement uses TRBV7-6 and TRBJ2-2, with 7 bases aligning to TRBD2. With V trimmed by 6 bases and J by 3 bases, 4 bases remained unmatched. The CDR3 contains 14 residues. CDR1 and CDR2 (germline): SGHVS, FNYEAQ. CDR3 residues: CASRGGGYTGELFF. The CDR3 bases are TGTGCCAGCAGGGGCGGGGGATACACCGGGGAGCTGTTTTTT. Using reference TRBV7-6 and TRBJ2-2 for the parts outside the CDR3, the full variable domain is GAGVSQSPRYKVTKRGQDVALRCDPISGHVSLYWYRQALGQGPEFLTYFNYEAQQDKSGLPNDRFSAERPEGSISTLTIQRTEQRDSAMYRCASRGGGYTGELFFGEGSRLTVL.

The rearrangement links TRBV7-9 to TRBJ2-3; D perhaps matches TRBD2 (6 bases). V was cut by 5 bases and J by 0 bases, with 15 bases left in between. Germline V lookup: CDR1 SEHNR, CDR2 FQNEAQ (reference sequence). This CDR3 comprises 16 residues. DNA of the CDR3: TGTGCCAGCAGCCCTCGGATGGAGGGTAGCACAGATACGCAGTATTTT. This codes for CASSPRMEGSTDTQYF.

There are many counts of this clonotype. This chain links TRBV28 with TRBJ1-1; D is undetermined. The germline gives CDR1 MDHEN, CDR2 SYDVKM. The V gene lost 3 bases and the J gene lost 1 base, with 12 bases spanning the gap. The CDR3 contains 15 residues. In DNA form, the CDR3 reads TGTGCCAGCAGTTTCTATGGAGGACGGAACACTGAAGCTTTCTTT. Protein: CASSFYGGRNTEAFF.

This clonotype was seen a few times. The chain recombines TRBV10-1 with TRBJ1-2; D is uncertain. Trimming left V 8 bases short and J 0 bases short, with 25 bases between. Looked up from germline, CDR1 is WNHNN and CDR2 is SYGVQD (reference sequence). This CDR3 contains 18 residues. The CDR3 reads CASVLSLLADDANYGYTF. CDR3 nucleotides: TGCGCCAGCGTTCTAAGCCTTTTAGCGGATGATGCTAACTATGGCTACACCTTC.

This chain joins TRBV7-2 and TRBJ2-7; 9 nucleotides line up with TRBD1. Per the germline V gene, CDR1 is SGHTA and CDR2 is FQGNSA. Trimming at V came to 0 bases and at J to 3 bases, leaving 3 bases not matched to a gene. This CDR3 region has 15 residues. The CDR3 DNA is TGTGCCAGCAGCTTAGCAGCGACAGGGGGCTACGAGCAGTACTTC. Translating gives CASSLAATGGYEQYF.